These 17 T cell receptor beta chains originate from one sample sequenced in a study of CD8 T cells in Susac syndrome. Random-hexamer reverse transcription was applied to roughly 0.5 to 1 ug RNA. TCRdb used MiXCR to reprocess the immunoSEQ multiplex PCR reads, holding one entry per CDR3 protein. Among 200,000 to 250,000 distinct CDR3 sequences listed, 90% to 95% were seen once. Material for sequencing was CD4+ T cells from PBMCs. The source is a human donor with multiple sclerosis.

The chain uses TRBV3-1 and TRBJ1-1, with TRBD1 as a possible D gene (6 bases). V lost 0 bases, J lost 2 bases, and 13 bases lay in between. CDR3 size: 16 residues. The V gene's germline CDR1 is LGHDT and CDR2 YNNKEL (reference sequence). CDR3 nucleotide sequence: TGTGCCAGCAGCCAAGATCTTGGACAGACAAACACTGAAGCTTTCTTT. Its translation is CASSQDLGQTNTEAFF.

This chain links TRBV11-3 with TRBJ1-3; D gene uncertain. This CDR3 contains 15 residues. Germline V lookup: CDR1 SGHNT, CDR2 YENEEA. V was shortened by 3 bases and J by 0 bases, with 9 bases between the two germline ends. Here the CDR3 DNA reads TGTGCCAGCAGCTTCCGGGGAGGCTCTGGAAACACCATATATTTT. Translation gives CASSFRGGSGNTIYF.

The V and J genes are TRBV28 and TRBJ1-5; TRBD1 agrees at 9 bases. V was pared by 1 base and J by 1 base, with 2 bases of the junction left unmatched. Per the germline V gene, CDR1 is MDHEN and CDR2 is SYDVKM. The CDR3 consists of 16 residues. CDR3 protein: CASSLLGQGSNQPQHF. The CDR3 bases are TGTGCCAGCAGTTTATTAGGACAGGGGAGCAATCAGCCCCAGCATTTT.

V gene TRBV20-1 combines with J gene TRBJ1-2; D gene unclear. Germline loops: CDR1 DFQATT, CDR2 SNEGSKA (reference sequence). The CDR3 is made up of 11 amino acids. V lost 6 bases to trimming and J lost 7 bases, with 12 bases between them. The CDR3: CSAPGSRGYTF. The CDR3 DNA reads as TGCAGTGCCCCCGGGAGTCGTGGCTACACCTTC.

Here the CDR3 DNA reads TGTGCCAGCAGCTTCCGAGAAGCAGGAACCCAGTACTTC. Residues: CASSFREAGTQYF. The chain employs TRBV5-6 and TRBJ2-5, with D uncertain. Germline V gene sequence: CDR1 SGHDT, CDR2 YYEEEE. Trimming took off 2 bases at V and 8 bases at J, with 13 bases between the two ends. This CDR3 comprises 13 residues. The whole variable domain, remainder taken from reference TRBV5-6 and TRBJ2-5, is DAGVTQSPTHLIKTRGQQVTLRCSPKSGHDTVSWYQQALGQGPQFIFQYYEEEERQRGNFPDRFSGHQFPNYSSELNVNALLLGDSALYLCASSFREAGTQYFGPGTRLLVL.

The CDR3 region is CASSSTGVRDEQYF. The CDR3 DNA is TGTGCCAGCAGCTCAACAGGGGTCCGGGACGAGCAGTACTTC. The V call is TRBV12-3 or TRBV12-4, the J call TRBJ2-7; 7 positions agree with TRBD1. The V and J ends lost 6 bases and 5 bases, in that order; junction bases with no gene match: 10. CDR3 length equals 14 residues.

The chain carries TRBV7-2 and TRBJ1-6, with a tentative D call TRBD1 (5 bases). The germline V gene encodes CDR1 SGHTA and CDR2 FQGNSA. This CDR3 has 17 residues. V was trimmed by 1 base and J by 0 bases, leaving 10 bases between them. As DNA, the CDR3 is TGTGCCAGCAGCTTAGTCGGGGGGAGCTCCTATAATTCACCCCTCCACTTT. Translated: CASSLVGGSSYNSPLHF.

This chain links TRBV7-6 with TRBJ2-7; D is ambiguous. This CDR3 has 14 amino acids. V lost 4 bases, J lost 3 bases, and 13 bases lay in between. Germline loops: CDR1 SGHVS, CDR2 FNYEAQ. For the CDR3, the DNA is TGTGCCAGCAGCTCTATCAGTAACCTCTACGAGCAGTACTTC. Its translation is CASSSISNLYEQYF. Full variable domain (outside the CDR3, taken from reference TRBV7-6 and TRBJ2-7): GAGVSQSPRYKVTKRGQDVALRCDPISGHVSLYWYRQALGQGPEFLTYFNYEAQQDKSGLPNDRFSAERPEGSISTLTIQRTEQRDSAMYRCASSSISNLYEQYFGPGTRLTVT.

The chain recombines TRBV27 with TRBJ2-3; tentative D call: TRBD2 (5 bases). The CDR3 has 16 amino acids. Trimming cost V 8 bases and J 0 bases, with 18 bases left between them. Germline-derived CDR1 and CDR2 are MNHEY and SMNVEV (reference sequence). Here the CDR3 DNA reads TGTGCCAGCCCTATCCCCGCGGAGGAAAGCACAGATACGCAGTATTTT. It codes for CASPIPAEESTDTQYF.

CDR3 loop: CASSVELAGAETQYF. CDR3 in DNA: TGTGCCAGCAGCGTAGAACTAGCGGGGGCAGAGACCCAGTACTTC. The J gene is TRBJ2-5, the V gene TRBV9; 11 nucleotides match TRBD2. The CDR3 extends over 15 amino acids. Germline trimming cut 0 bases from V and 4 bases from J; bases unmatched to any gene: 2. CDR1 and CDR2 from the germline V gene are SGDLS and YYNGEE.

This rearrangement joins TRBV28 to TRBJ1-5; 8 nucleotides match TRBD1. The CDR3 loop spans 15 amino acids. Germline values: CDR1 MDHEN, CDR2 SYDVKM. Losses at the gene ends were 6 bases for V and 6 bases for J; bases not matched to a gene: 10. The CDR3 loop is CASRPPRGLGQPQHF. DNA for the CDR3: TGTGCCAGCAGGCCCCCCAGGGGGCTGGGTCAGCCCCAGCATTTT.

The V call is TRBV28, the J call TRBJ2-5; 7 bases map to TRBD1. This CDR3 contains 14 residues. J was trimmed by 2 bases and V by 5 bases; bases with no gene match: 5. Per the germline V gene, CDR1 is MDHEN and CDR2 is SYDVKM. The CDR3 sequence: CASSPRGQQETQYF. CDR3 DNA: TGTGCCAGCAGTCCCCGGGGACAGCAAGAGACCCAGTACTTC. The whole variable domain, remainder taken from reference TRBV28 and TRBJ2-5, is DVKVTQSSRYLVKRTGEKVFLECVQDMDHENMFWYRQDPGLGLRLIYFSYDVKMKEKGDIPEGYSVSREKKERFSLILESASTNQTSMYLCASSPRGQQETQYFGPGTRLLVL.

The J gene is TRBJ1-5, the V gene TRBV19, with D unresolved. The germline V gene has CDR1 LNHDA and CDR2 SQIVND (reference sequence). The V end lost 5 bases, the J end lost 2 bases, and 7 bases lay between the germline ends. The CDR3 loop spans 13 amino acids. The CDR3 DNA follows: TGTGCCAGTAGTGGCGGGGGCAATCAGCCCCAGCATTTT. It translates to CASSGGGNQPQHF.

The V and J genes are TRBV7-2 and TRBJ2-2; possibly TRBD1 for D (6 bases). Trimming shortened V by 5 bases and J by 6 bases, and 19 bases separated the two germline ends. Per the germline V gene, CDR1 is SGHTA and CDR2 is FQGNSA. CDR3 length: 16 amino acids. CDR3 DNA: TGTGCCAGCAGCCCACGTGATTGGGGGCCATCCGGGGAGCTGTTTTTT. Translated, it gives CASSPRDWGPSGELFF.

This clonotype was counted a single time. The rearrangement joins TRBV23-1 to TRBJ1-1; D ambiguous. TRBV23-1 is marked as an open reading frame, function uncertain. The CDR3 runs to 13 residues. V gave up 8 bases and J gave up 4 bases, with 14 bases separating them. CDR3: CASGRVRGTEAFF. CDR3 nucleotide sequence: TGCGCCAGCGGCCGGGTCCGGGGCACTGAAGCTTTCTTT.

This chain links TRBV10-2 with TRBJ2-4; a possible D gene is TRBD2 (6 bases). CDR1 and CDR2 (germline): WSHSY, SAAADI. The CDR3 extends over 14 amino acids. V lost 4 bases to trimming and J lost 9 bases, with 16 bases between them. The chain's CDR3 is CASSGGLPRGIQYF. Here the CDR3 DNA reads TGCGCCAGCAGTGGGGGACTCCCTAGGGGCATTCAGTACTTC.

The gene calls are TRBV20-1 and TRBJ1-2, with D hard to call. This CDR3 region has 13 residues. Germline V gene data show CDR1 as DFQATT and CDR2 as SNEGSKA (reference sequence). The V gene lost 5 bases and the J gene lost 4 bases, with 14 bases spanning the gap. The CDR3 sequence is CSAPVGAGYGYTF. CDR3 bases: TGCAGTGCTCCGGTGGGCGCTGGCTATGGCTACACCTTC.